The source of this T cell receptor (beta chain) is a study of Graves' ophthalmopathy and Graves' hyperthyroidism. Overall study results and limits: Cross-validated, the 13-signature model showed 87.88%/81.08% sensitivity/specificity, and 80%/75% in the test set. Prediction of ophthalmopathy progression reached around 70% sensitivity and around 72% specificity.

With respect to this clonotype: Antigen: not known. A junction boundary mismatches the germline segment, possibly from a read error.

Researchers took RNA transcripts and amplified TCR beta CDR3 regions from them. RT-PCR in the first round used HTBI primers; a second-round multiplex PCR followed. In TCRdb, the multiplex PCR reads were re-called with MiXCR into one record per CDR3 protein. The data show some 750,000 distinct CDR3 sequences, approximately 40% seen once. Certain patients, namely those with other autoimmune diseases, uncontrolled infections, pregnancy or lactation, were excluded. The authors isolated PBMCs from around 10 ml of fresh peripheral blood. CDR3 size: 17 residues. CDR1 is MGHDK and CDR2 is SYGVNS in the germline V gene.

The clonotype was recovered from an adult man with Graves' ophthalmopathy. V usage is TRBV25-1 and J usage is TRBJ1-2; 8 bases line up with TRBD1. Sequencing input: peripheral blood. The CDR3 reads CASSQEDRAIPVYGYTF. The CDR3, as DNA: TGCGCCAGCAGCCAAGAGGACAGGGCCATCCCCGTCTATGGCTACACCTTC.